This T cell receptor beta chain came from a study of T cell responses to AZD1222 COVID-19 vaccine. The J segment lost 3 bases and the V segment lost 1 base, leaving 9 bases of the junction unmatched. Germline CDR1 MGHRA, CDR2 YSYEKL. CDR3 length equals 17 residues. Assay used: immunoSEQ multiplex PCR; TCRdb lists only in-frame clones, some missing. Among roughly 40,000 clones listed, approximately 90% were seen once. The specimen comprised peripheral blood, sampled 28 days after the second AZD1222 dose. This clonotype originated in an adult who received the AZD1222 COVID-19 vaccine. This rearrangement joins TRBV4-1 to TRBJ1-5; 7 nucleotides align to TRBD1. The CDR3 loop reads CASSQGQGLSDNQPQHF. The CDR3 DNA follows: TGCGCCAGCAGCCAAGGACAGGGCTTGAGTGACAATCAGCCCCAGCATTTT.